Listed below are T cell receptor beta chains from one sample, sequenced in a study of a mutant IDH1 vaccine in newly diagnosed glioma. TCRdb keeps only in-frame clones here, not all; method: immunoSEQ multiplex PCR. The table shows 30,000 or so clones, with approximately 90% occurring only once. The sequencing here drew on PBMCs, taken from a glioma patient treated with radiotherapy, temozolomide or both. The receptors come from a middle-aged woman with glioma. Both conserved end residues are part of each CDR3. The D gene is left open where the match is weak. Clone size is shown for a subset of rows, as once, few, many or a class of expanded clone.

D,length,J,size,V,DNA,CDR3
NA,12,TRBJ2-1,medium-sized,TRBV19,TGTGCCAGTAGCCAACAGGGACCTGAGCAGTTCTTC,CASSQQGPEQFF
NA,15,TRBJ1-5,NA,TRBV7-2,TGTGCCAGCAGCCCCGGGACAATTAGCAATCAGCCCCAGCATTTT,CASSPGTISNQPQHF
NA,16,TRBJ1-1,NA,TRBV5-5,TGTGCCAGCAGCCTGATCTACAAAAGGCCGAACACTGAAGCTTTCTTT,CASSLIYKRPNTEAFF
NA,13,TRBJ1-1,NA,TRBV4-2,TGTGCCAGCAGCCGTCAGTGGAACACTGAAGCTTTCTTT,CASSRQWNTEAFF
NA,12,TRBJ2-2,NA,TRBV9,TGTGCCAGCAGCGAGTCCGCCGGGGAGCTGTTTTTT,CASSESAGELFF
TRBD2,15,TRBJ2-5,NA,TRBV7-2,TGTGCCAGCAGCTTCGCGGCTAGCGGACAAGAGACCCAGTACTTC,CASSFAASGQETQYF
NA,13,TRBJ1-5,NA,TRBV30,TGTGCCTGGAGTGGGCTGAGGGATCAGCCCCAGCATTTT,CAWSGLRDQPQHF
NA,17,TRBJ1-5,once,TRBV5-5,TGTGCCAGCAGCTTGGTACCCGGGGGGAAAAGGGATCAGCCCCAGCATTTT,CASSLVPGGKRDQPQHF
NA,15,TRBJ1-2,NA,TRBV19,TGTGCCAGTAGTACCCAATTGGTCTGGCTCGATGGCTACACCTTC,CASSTQLVWLDGYTF
NA,13,TRBJ1-1,NA,TRBV29-1,TGCAGCGTTGACCGCCAGATGAACACTGAAGCTTTCTTT,CSVDRQMNTEAFF
TRBD1,15,TRBJ1-5,NA,TRBV6-6,TGTGCCAGCAGTTACCGAACAGGGGGCTGGCAGCCCCAGCATTTT,CASSYRTGGWQPQHF
NA,14,TRBJ2-2,NA,TRBV5-1,TGCGCCAGCAGCTTGGGGCTCGACACCGGGGAGCTGTTTTTT,CASSLGLDTGELFF
NA,13,TRBJ1-3,NA,TRBV29-1,TGCAGCGTTGAAGATTTAGGGGGGAACACCATATATTTT,CSVEDLGGNTIYF
NA,13,TRBJ1-1,NA,TRBV10-3,TGTGCCATCAGTGAGGTGGGGAACACTGAAGCTTTCTTT,CAISEVGNTEAFF
NA,14,TRBJ1-2,few,TRBV4-1,TGCGCCAGCAGCCAGCCGGACAGAGACCATGGCTACACCTTC,CASSQPDRDHGYTF
NA,14,TRBJ1-4,NA,TRBV6-6,TGTGCCAGCAGTACCAGAGGTTCGGGGGAAAAACTGTTTTTT,CASSTRGSGEKLFF
NA,15,TRBJ1-5,NA,TRBV4-1,TGCGCCAGCAGCCAACCGGGACCCTCAATCCAGCCCCAGCATTTT,CASSQPGPSIQPQHF
TRBD1,15,TRBJ2-7,NA,TRBV15,TGTGCCACCAGCAGAGTGACAGGGGGATCCTACGAGCAGTACTTC,CATSRVTGGSYEQYF
NA,13,TRBJ1-1,NA,TRBV13,TGTGCCAGCAGCCCTCAGGGTTACACTGAAGCTTTCTTT,CASSPQGYTEAFF
NA,17,TRBJ2-7,once,TRBV6-1,TGTGCCAGCAGTGGCAAGACCGGGACTCACCATATCTACGAGCAGTACTTC,CASSGKTGTHHIYEQYF
NA,16,TRBJ2-7,NA,TRBV6-5,TGTGCCAGCAGTTACTCGAATGACGGTCTCTCCTACGAGCAGTACTTC,CASSYSNDGLSYEQYF
NA,16,TRBJ2-2,once,TRBV7-8,TGTGCCAGCAGCTTAGTGGGGGGCGCAGGGACCGGGGAGCTGTTTTTT,CASSLVGGAGTGELFF
TRBD1,19,TRBJ1-1,NA,TRBV27,TGTGCCAGCAGTTTATCGACGGGAGCGGGACAGGGAAAAGGGACTGAAGCTTTCTTT,CASSLSTGAGQGKGTEAFF
TRBD1,15,TRBJ1-5,NA,TRBV6-1,TGTGCCAGCAGTGAAAGACAGGGGGCCCATCAGCCCCAGCATTTT,CASSERQGAHQPQHF
TRBD1,14,TRBJ1-2,NA,TRBV6-5,TGTGCCAGCAGTCGGACAGGGACCAACTATGGCTACACCTTC,CASSRTGTNYGYTF
NA,11,TRBJ2-7,NA,TRBV6-1,TGTGCCAGCCAAGGGGGTGTAGAGCAGTACTTC,CASQGGVEQYF
NA,15,TRBJ2-2,NA,TRBV5-4,TGTGCCAGCAGCTTGAAGGCCCAGGGGAGCGGGGAGCTGTTTTTT,CASSLKAQGSGELFF
TRBD2,15,TRBJ2-7,NA,TRBV7-8,TGTGCCAGCACCTCGGAGCGGGGGGGCCCCTACGAGCAGTACTTC,CASTSERGGPYEQYF
NA,11,TRBJ2-1,NA,TRBV29-1,TGCAGCGTTGAAGTTACCAATGAGCAGTTCTTC,CSVEVTNEQFF
TRBD1,15,TRBJ2-5,NA,TRBV28,TGTGCCAGCAGTTACATCCGGGACAGCGAAGAGACCCAGTACTTC,CASSYIRDSEETQYF
NA,14,TRBJ2-7,NA,TRBV18,TGTGCCAGCTCACCCAACCAGGAGTCCTACGAGCAGTACTTC,CASSPNQESYEQYF